Listed below are T cell receptor beta chains from one sample, sequenced in a study of blood T cell repertoires in COVID-19. Measured with immunoSEQ multiplex PCR; TCRdb has only the in-frame clones, and not every one. The sample has about 180,000 clones; 85% are singletons. Specimen: peripheral blood. The source of these receptors is a person aged 65 to 85 with COVID-19, enrolled during active disease. CDR3s include the opening cysteine and the closing phenylalanine or tryptophan. Fields, in order: J gene, clone size, D gene, V gene, CDR3 protein, CDR3 DNA. The D gene is left open where the match is weak. Some rows have no size entry. The others give once, few or many, or a class for an expanded clone.

>TRBJ2-2|.|.|TRBV19
CASSIAGGLFTGELFF
TGTGCCAGTAGTATAGCCGGGGGACTTTTCACCGGGGAGCTGTTTTTT
>TRBJ2-1|.|TRBD2|TRBV6-5
CASSPGLAGAGEQFF
TGTGCCAGCAGTCCGGGACTAGCGGGAGCGGGGGAGCAGTTCTTC
>TRBJ1-1|.|.|TRBV28
CASSLYGNEAFF
TGTGCCAGCAGTTTATACGGGAATGAAGCTTTCTTT
>TRBJ1-5|once|.|TRBV7-8
CASSRGQGQPQHF
TGTGCCAGCAGCCGGGGACAAGGGCAGCCCCAGCATTTT
>TRBJ1-3|.|.|TRBV30
CAWSTHSGNTIYF
TGTGCCTGGAGTACTCATTCTGGAAACACCATATATTTT
>TRBJ1-6|.|.|TRBV25-1
CASSGLNSPLHF
TGTGCCAGCAGTGGGCTTAATTCACCCCTCCACTTT
>TRBJ1-1|.|TRBD1|TRBV6-5
CASSYHRGNTEAFF
TGTGCCAGCAGTTACCACAGGGGAAACACTGAAGCTTTCTTT
>TRBJ1-2|.|.|TRBV3-1/TRBV3-2
CASSHLRTEQNYGYTF
TGTGCCAGCAGCCATTTAAGGACAGAGCAAAACTATGGCTACACCTTC
>TRBJ1-5|.|.|TRBV27
CASKGGPTDSNQPQHF
TGTGCCAGCAAAGGCGGCCCGACAGACAGCAATCAGCCCCAGCATTTT
>TRBJ1-2|.|.|TRBV5-1
CASSLGAGDGYTF
TGCGCCAGCAGCTTGGGGGCCGGGGATGGCTACACCTTC
>TRBJ2-7|.|TRBD1|TRBV4-1
CASSPRTGEWEQYF
TGCGCCAGCAGCCCACGGACAGGGGAATGGGAGCAGTACTTC
>TRBJ2-1|.|TRBD2|TRBV19
CASSAPGLAGARRSYNEQFF
TGTGCCAGTAGTGCACCTGGACTAGCGGGAGCAAGGCGATCCTACAATGAGCAGTTCTTC
>TRBJ1-1|once|.|TRBV5-1
CASSIQPTGTEAFF
TGCGCCAGCAGCATACAACCGACAGGCACTGAAGCTTTCTTT
>TRBJ1-6|.|.|TRBV19
CASTPGPTGLYSPLHF
TGTGCCAGTACCCCCGGTCCGACAGGTCTATATTCACCCCTCCACTTT
>TRBJ2-7|.|.|TRBV30
CAWTESYEQYF
TGTGCCTGGACCGAGTCATACGAGCAGTACTTC
>TRBJ1-3|once|TRBD1|TRBV9
CASSGGQGFVGNTIYF
TGTGCCAGCAGCGGCGGACAGGGATTTGTGGGAAACACCATATATTTT
>TRBJ2-5|.|.|TRBV19
CASSPLAQETQYF
TGTGCCAGTAGTCCGCTAGCCCAAGAGACCCAGTACTTC
>TRBJ2-3|.|.|TRBV7-2
CASSLSTDTQYF
TGTGCCAGCAGCCTAAGCACAGATACGCAGTATTTT
>TRBJ1-1|once|.|TRBV19
CASSVQINTEAFF
TGTGCCAGTAGTGTCCAAATTAACACTGAAGCTTTCTTT
>TRBJ1-6|.|.|TRBV30
CAWSVSGGNSPLHF
TGTGCCTGGAGTGTTTCGGGGGGGAATTCACCCCTCCACTTT
>TRBJ2-1|.|TRBD2|TRBV5-1
CASSPTGEGYNEQFF
TGCGCCAGCAGCCCCACGGGGGAGGGATACAATGAGCAGTTCTTC
>TRBJ2-1|.|.|TRBV21-1
CASSKALGSANNEQFF
TGTGCCAGCAGCAAAGCGCTTGGTTCAGCGAACAATGAGCAGTTCTTC
>TRBJ2-7|.|.|TRBV28
CASSTGFPPYEQYF
TGTGCCAGCAGCACAGGGTTCCCCCCCTACGAGCAGTACTTC
>TRBJ2-4|.|.|TRBV3-1/TRBV3-2
CASSNGNIQYF
TGTGCCAGCAGCAACGGTAACATTCAGTACTTC
>TRBJ2-1|.|TRBD2|TRBV3-1/TRBV3-2
CASSQVPGLAGGNEQFF
TGTGCCAGCAGCCAAGTTCCGGGACTAGCGGGGGGGAATGAGCAGTTCTTC
>TRBJ2-1|.|TRBD2|TRBV28
CASSTSGGFYEQFF
TGTGCCAGCAGTACTAGCGGGGGTTTTTATGAGCAGTTCTTC
>TRBJ1-1|.|TRBD1|TRBV4-1
CASSPRTGNEAFF
TGCGCCAGCAGCCCGAGGACAGGGAATGAAGCTTTCTTT
>TRBJ1-6|.|.|TRBV27
CASSLSSVSPLHF
TGTGCCAGCAGTTTATCTTCCGTTTCACCCCTCCACTTT
>TRBJ1-5|few|.|TRBV7-6
CASSPGQNSNQPQHF
TGTGCCAGCAGCCCAGGACAGAACAGCAATCAGCCCCAGCATTTT
>TRBJ1-1|.|TRBD1|TRBV29-1
CSALQGAIDGTEAFF
TGCAGCGCCCTACAGGGGGCAATTGACGGCACTGAAGCTTTCTTT
>TRBJ1-5|.|.|TRBV15
CATSRDPGSNQPQHF
TGTGCCACCAGCAGAGATCCAGGGAGCAATCAGCCCCAGCATTTT
>TRBJ2-1|.|.|TRBV6-6
CASSFLGGARNEQFF
TGTGCCAGCAGTTTCCTCGGGGGTGCACGCAATGAGCAGTTCTTC
>TRBJ2-2|.|.|TRBV19
CASSPRARTGELFF
TGTGCCAGTAGTCCCAGGGCGAGGACCGGGGAGCTGTTTTTT
>TRBJ1-1|.|.|TRBV24-1
CATDRFRGKDTEAFF
TGTGCCACCGATCGATTCCGGGGGAAGGACACTGAAGCTTTCTTT
>TRBJ2-3|.|.|TRBV19
CASSMGFAMTDTQYF
TGTGCCAGTAGTATGGGCTTTGCTATGACAGATACGCAGTATTTT
>TRBJ1-2|.|.|TRBV4-3
CASSQDGGGYGYTF
TGCGCCAGCAGCCAAGATGGGGGCGGATATGGCTACACCTTC
>TRBJ1-6|few|.|TRBV28
CASSSLLSSYNSPLHF
TGTGCCAGCAGTTCTTTACTGAGCTCCTATAATTCACCCCTCCACTTT
>TRBJ1-2|.|.|TRBV5-1
CASSLEIAEAGSRGYTF
TGCGCCAGCAGCTTGGAAATCGCAGAGGCAGGGTCTCGAGGCTACACCTTC
>TRBJ1-6|.|TRBD1|TRBV30
CAAGQDNSPLHF
TGTGCCGCGGGACAGGATAATTCACCCCTCCACTTT
>TRBJ1-2|.|TRBD1|TRBV6-2/TRBV6-3
CASSFPTGGRNYGYTF
TGTGCCAGCAGTTTCCCGACAGGGGGCAGGAACTATGGCTACACCTTC
>TRBJ1-3|.|TRBD1|TRBV15
CATSREGRTGSGNTIYF
TGTGCCACCAGCAGAGAAGGTCGGACAGGCTCTGGAAACACCATATATTTT
>TRBJ2-3|.|.|TRBV19
CASSFGLGTDTQYF
TGTGCCAGTAGTTTCGGTCTGGGCACAGATACGCAGTATTTT
>TRBJ1-1|.|TRBD1|TRBV4-3
CASSQNRDSLSEAFF
TGCGCCAGCAGCCAAAACCGGGACAGCCTATCTGAAGCTTTCTTT